This T cell receptor (beta chain) derives from a study of human T cells and chemical hapten exposure. Notes on the study in general: As the donors had alopecia, their immune response may differ from healthy people's.

In germline, CDR1 is MNHEY, CDR2 SMNVEV (reference sequence). The CDR3 is 14 amino acids. V shed 2 bases and J 9 bases; nucleotides not matched to a gene: 3. Time point given: patch test 2, 6 weeks after DPC sensitization. The treatment denotes: therapeutic diphenylcyclopropenone sensitization with weekly scalp DPC. This clonotype was counted only a few times. Its antigen is as yet unknown. TCRdb processed the RACE reads anew with MiXCR; each CDR3 protein has one entry. Here the sample spans under 450,000 distinct CDR3 sequences, around 6% being singletons. This chain uses TRBV27 with TRBJ1-6, with TRBD1 identical over 8 bases. This specimen consisted of whole blood, obtained in connection with sensitization to the hapten diphenylcyclopropenone (DPC). This clonotype originated in a woman under 30 with alopecia areata. Some clones in this sample may be carry-over from other donors' samples. CDR3 bases: TGTGCCAGCAGTTTACGACAGGGGAGTTCACCCCTCCACTTT. This encodes CASSLRQGSSPLHF.